This T cell receptor (beta chain) was found in a study of Tregs in tolerant kidney transplant recipients. Clones were sequenced by immunoSEQ multiplex PCR, and TCRdb holds only the in-frame ones, with some missing. This table holds 35,000 to 55,000 clones, roughly nine tenths found once. Germline CDR1 and CDR2: KGHSH and LQKENI. After removal of 4 bases from V and 2 bases from J, the junction contained 5 bases not matched to a gene. There are 16 residues in the CDR3. The sample comprised Tregs from blood. The chain carries TRBV18 and TRBJ2-3, with 11 bases matching TRBD1. The sequence came from a human donor in good health. This CDR3 is CASSRRTGGPTDTQYF. The CDR3, as DNA: TGTGCCAGCTCACGGAGGACAGGGGGCCCCACAGATACGCAGTATTTT.